One and the same sample provided the 20 T cell receptor beta chains below, sequenced in a study of shared clonotypes between healthy human individuals. The table came from immunoSEQ multiplex PCR; TCRdb's copy has only in-frame clones and leaves some out. The table lists some 2,500,000 clones, over 85% of them singletons. Sequencing input: naive CD4+ T cells from PBMCs. Subset noted: CD45RA+ positively selected. These TCRs come from a man in his late teens or twenties in good health. Some clones in this sample may be carry-over from other donors' samples.

This clone was seen a single time. The chain links TRBV28 to TRBJ2-3; 7 bases fit TRBD2. After removal of 2 bases from V and 1 base from J, the junction contained 6 bases not matched to a gene. CDR3 length: 16 amino acids. The germline V gene encodes CDR1 MDHEN and CDR2 SYDVKM. The CDR3 nucleotides are TGTGCCAGCAGTTTAATCCGCGGGAGTGGCACAGATACGCAGTATTTT. It specifies CASSLIRGSGTDTQYF.

This chain uses TRBV19 with TRBJ1-1; weak D call: TRBD1 (6 bases). V was clipped by 10 bases and J by 5 bases, with 23 bases between them. From germline, CDR1 is LNHDA and CDR2 SQIVND (reference sequence). The CDR3 has 15 amino acids. DNA of the CDR3: TGTGCCACCCCACCGGGCGGGGGGGCTGGTACTGAAGCTTTCTTT. Its translation is CATPPGGGAGTEAFF. Using reference TRBV19 and TRBJ1-1 for the parts outside the CDR3, the full variable domain is DGGITQSPKYLFRKEGQNVTLSCEQNLNHDAMYWYRQDPGQGLRLIYYSQIVNDFQKGDIAEGYSVSREKKESFPLTVTSAQKNPTAFYLCATPPGGGAGTEAFFGQGTRLTVV.

The chain uses TRBV11-2 and TRBJ2-7; weak D call: TRBD1 (5 bases). Trimming stripped 4 bases from V and 2 bases from J, with 12 bases between. The CDR3 loop spans 14 amino acids. Germline assignment: CDR1 SGHAT and CDR2 FQNNGV. The chain's CDR3 is CASSSGPGPYEQYF. CDR3 coding DNA: TGTGCCAGCAGCTCGGGCCCAGGGCCCTACGAGCAGTACTTC.

The V gene is TRBV11-3, the J gene TRBJ1-2; TRBD1 agrees at 11 bases. This CDR3 spans 18 amino acids. CDR1 is SGHNT, CDR2 YENEEA, per germline. V trimming: 6 bases; J trimming: 1 base; junction bases outside the gene matches: 13. This CDR3 reads CASSPPRDRGKVNYGYTF. In nucleotides, the CDR3 is TGTGCCAGCAGTCCCCCCCGGGACAGGGGGAAGGTTAACTATGGCTACACCTTC.

V gene TRBV11-3 combines with J gene TRBJ2-7; D may match TRBD1 or TRBD2 (6 bases each). This CDR3 has 14 amino acids. The V end lost 5 bases, the J end lost 6 bases, and 17 bases lay between the germline ends. Germline V lookup: CDR1 SGHNT, CDR2 YENEEA. The CDR3 DNA reads TGTGCCAGCAGCCGAGGGGGGTCCTTCCGCGAGCAGTACTTC. Translating gives CASSRGGSFREQYF. The full variable domain, its missing parts supplied by reference TRBV11-3 and TRBJ2-7, is EAGVVQSPRYKIIEKKQPVAFWCNPISGHNTLYWYLQNLGQGPELLIRYENEEAVDDSQLPKDRFSAERLKGVDSTLKIQPAELGDSAVYLCASSRGGSFREQYFGPGTRLTVT.

In its sample, this clone was seen once. This chain uses TRBV5-1 with TRBJ2-1; TRBD2 aligns across 12 bases. V gave up 0 bases and J gave up 4 bases; unmatched junction bases: 2. CDR3 size: 16 residues. Per germline, CDR1 SGHRS and CDR2 YFSETQ. CDR3 amino acids: CASSLVGLAGYNEQFF. The DNA for the CDR3 is TGCGCCAGCAGCTTGGTCGGACTAGCGGGGTACAATGAGCAGTTCTTC.

The rearrangement links TRBV7-3 to TRBJ2-1; D may correspond to TRBD1 or TRBD2 (5 bases each). Trimming left V 3 bases short and J 6 bases short, with 12 bases between. Germline values: CDR1 SGHTA, CDR2 FQGTGA. This CDR3 has 14 amino acids. The CDR3 sequence: CASSFDSGANEQFF. The DNA of the CDR3 is TGTGCCAGCAGCTTTGACAGCGGAGCCAATGAGCAGTTCTTC.

The V and J genes are TRBV7-2 and TRBJ2-1, with 9 bases lining up with TRBD2. The junction had 6 bases not matched to a gene; V was cut back by 5 bases and J by 10 bases. This CDR3 is 13 amino acids long. CDR1 and CDR2 (germline): SGHTA, FQGNSA. CDR3 amino acids: CASSPPGLAEQFF. The DNA for the CDR3 is TGTGCCAGCAGCCCCCCGGGACTAGCAGAGCAGTTCTTC.

V is TRBV12-2 and J is TRBJ1-5; TRBD1 is the table's D call and was not checked against the DNA. TRBV12-2 is classified as a pseudogene. CDR3 length equals 18 residues. This CDR3 is CASRFKGAGENSNQPQHF. The CDR3 region has the DNA TGTGCAAGTCGCTTCAAAGGAGCAGGGGAGAATAGCAATCAGCCCCAGCATTTT.

Notes on this clone: The same CDR3 also results from other DNA sequences found in this sample. This chain links TRBV18 with TRBJ2-3; D not certain. V lost 0 bases and J lost 4, with 5 bases in between. CDR1 KGHSH and CDR2 LQKENI come from the germline V gene. This CDR3 is built from 13 residues. The CDR3 here is CASSPPGSDTQYF. As DNA, the CDR3 is TGTGCCAGCTCACCACCGGGGTCAGATACGCAGTATTTT.

The chain employs TRBV9 and TRBJ2-7; no clear D. Trimming stripped 4 bases from V and 0 bases from J, with 11 bases between. Germline V gene lookup returns CDR1 SGDLS and CDR2 YYNGEE. This CDR3 is 14 amino acids long. The CDR3 sequence: CASSPTAYSYEQYF. Here the CDR3 DNA reads TGTGCCAGCAGCCCAACAGCCTACTCCTACGAGCAGTACTTC.

The rearrangement joins TRBV7-2 to TRBJ1-2, with D possibly being TRBD1 (6 bases). The V and J ends lost 5 bases and 2 bases respectively, with 12 bases between them. Per germline, CDR1 SGHTA and CDR2 FQGNSA. This CDR3 spans 14 amino acids. DNA for the CDR3: TGTGCCAGCAGCCCTCGGACAGCCAACTATGGCTACACCTTC. Translation gives CASSPRTANYGYTF.

The V gene is TRBV4-2, the J gene TRBJ2-1; 15 bases fit TRBD2. J lost 8 bases, V lost 3 bases, and 8 bases had no gene match. CDR1 and CDR2 from the germline V gene are LGHNA and YNFKEQ. CDR3 size: 17 residues. The CDR3 region is CASSHGLAGGPSDEQFF. The CDR3 DNA reads as TGTGCCAGCAGCCATGGACTAGCGGGAGGGCCAAGCGATGAGCAGTTCTTC.

The V call is TRBV7-3, the J call TRBJ2-3, with 11 bases matching TRBD1. V was clipped by 5 bases and J by 5 bases; unmatched bases: 3. CDR1 is SGHTA and CDR2 is FQGTGA in the germline V gene. This CDR3 has 14 amino acids. This CDR3 is CASSPDRGLDTQYF. The CDR3, as DNA: TGTGCCAGCAGCCCGGACAGGGGGCTAGATACGCAGTATTTT.

Comments on this clone: Distinct nucleotide sequences in the sample also encode this CDR3. V is TRBV20-1 and J is TRBJ2-3; D gene unclear. The CDR3 is made up of 11 amino acids. V was shortened by 6 bases and J by 5 bases, with 9 bases between the two germline ends. The germline V gene encodes CDR1 DFQATT and CDR2 SNEGSKA (reference sequence). In DNA, the CDR3 is TGCAGTGCCCCGGTGGGAGATACGCAGTATTTT. Its translation is CSAPVGDTQYF.

This chain uses TRBV6-1 with TRBJ1-5, with D uncertain. CDR3 size: 12 residues. Germline values: CDR1 MNHNS, CDR2 SASEGT. V shed 3 bases and J shed 5 bases, with 5 bases lying between them. DNA of the CDR3: TGTGCCAGCAGTGAGAATTATCAGCCCCAGCATTTT. Its protein is CASSENYQPQHF.

The chain couples TRBV6-1 to TRBJ1-4; no firm D call. The V gene's germline CDR1 is MNHNS and CDR2 SASEGT. V was trimmed by 2 bases and J by 0 bases, leaving 10 bases between them. The CDR3 is 16 residues long. CDR3 nucleotide sequence: TGTGCCAGCAGTGAACGGGCGGCCGCAACTAATGAAAAACTGTTTTTT. The encoded protein is CASSERAAATNEKLFF.

The rearrangement uses TRBV5-1 and TRBJ1-2; 8 nucleotides align to TRBD1. Germline CDR1 and CDR2: SGHRS and YFSETQ. The CDR3 consists of 17 residues. J gave up 7 bases and V 0 bases, and 14 bases lay outside the gene matches. The CDR3 DNA follows: TGCGCCAGCAGCTTGGAAACCCTGGACAGGGTTCTCAGTGGCTACACCTTC. Translation gives CASSLETLDRVLSGYTF.

As regards this clone: Distinct nucleotide sequences in the sample also encode this CDR3. The CDR3 sequence is CASSPGNQPQHF. CDR3 DNA: TGTGCCAGCTCACCGGGGAATCAGCCCCAGCATTTT. V is TRBV18 and J is TRBJ1-5; the D is unclear. Germline assignment: CDR1 KGHSH and CDR2 LQKENI. Deletions cut 3 bases from V and 4 bases from J, with 4 bases between. This CDR3 spans 12 amino acids. The variable domain in full, with the rest retrieved from reference TRBV18 and TRBJ1-5, is NAGVMQNPRHLVRRRGQEARLRCSPMKGHSHVYWYRQLPEEGLKFMVYLQKENIIDESGMPKERFSAEFPKEGPSILRIQQVVRGDSAAYFCASSPGNQPQHFGDGTRLSIL.

Comment on this clone: This sample also contains other DNA sequences that code for the same CDR3. The chain carries TRBV7-6 and TRBJ2-2; no clear D gene. Germline V gene lookup returns CDR1 SGHVS and CDR2 FNYEAQ. The CDR3 extends over 13 amino acids. The ends were cut back, 5 bases at V and 5 bases at J, with 9 bases in the middle. This chain's CDR3 is CASSPQGTGELFF. The DNA for the CDR3 is TGTGCCAGCAGCCCTCAAGGGACCGGGGAGCTGTTTTTT.